This T cell receptor (beta chain) appears in the sequencing data of a study of tumor-infiltrating lymphocytes in primary liver carcinoma. Unsorted whole blood supplied the blood RNA, and germline DNA was isolated too. TCR beta cDNA came from roughly 0.45 ug total RNA, primed with a constant-region primer. Modified slightly, ARM-PCR produced TCR beta libraries over three nested multiplex PCR rounds. TRBV1-TRBV30 forward primers and a C-beta reverse primer were used in the first two PCR rounds, which each ran for nine to ten cycles. Using its own MiXCR run on the multiplex PCR reads, TCRdb lists one record per CDR3 protein. Among 300,000 to 400,000 distinct CDR3 sequences listed, 65% were seen once. This CDR3 has 14 residues. From germline, CDR1 is PRHDT and CDR2 FYEKMQ (reference sequence). V lost 5 bases and J lost 10; bases outside the gene matches: 11. Details on this clonotype: The final CDR3 position lacks the conserved phenylalanine or tryptophan, pointing to a likely read error.

Sequenced: peripheral blood. The source of this sequence is a man aged 40-55 years with primary liver carcinoma and hepatitis B virus infection. This chain joins TRBV13 and TRBJ2-1; 7 positions match TRBD1. CDR3 bases: TGTGCCAGCAGCCCCGGACTGGTCAGGGGGGAGCAGTTCTCC. Translated: CASSPGLVRGEQFS.